This TCR beta chain was identified during a study of response to subunit inactivated influenza vaccine. This clonotype was seen a handful of times. Its antigen is still unknown. Each CDR3 protein gets one entry after TCRdb re-called the RT-PCR reads with MiXCR. The repertoire holds 750,000 to 850,000 distinct CDR3 sequences, with 18% as singletons. Study-wide points: The authors put forward the suggestion that each seasonal influenza vaccination may bring in only a limited number of new T cells.

Here the sequenced sample was PBMCs from blood, taken more than 4 days after vaccination. The TCR originated in a man aged 50 or older who received an inactivated influenza vaccine.

The CDR3 sequence is CASSSPRASGGYTF. For the CDR3, the DNA is TGTGCCAGCAGTAGTCCTCGGGCTTCCGGTGGCTACACCTTC. The chain couples TRBV6-2 or TRBV6-3 to TRBJ1-2; no firm D call. This CDR3 contains 14 residues. Trimming removed 5 bases from V and 7 bases from J, with 17 bases in between. Germline CDR1 and CDR2: MNHEY and SVGEGT.